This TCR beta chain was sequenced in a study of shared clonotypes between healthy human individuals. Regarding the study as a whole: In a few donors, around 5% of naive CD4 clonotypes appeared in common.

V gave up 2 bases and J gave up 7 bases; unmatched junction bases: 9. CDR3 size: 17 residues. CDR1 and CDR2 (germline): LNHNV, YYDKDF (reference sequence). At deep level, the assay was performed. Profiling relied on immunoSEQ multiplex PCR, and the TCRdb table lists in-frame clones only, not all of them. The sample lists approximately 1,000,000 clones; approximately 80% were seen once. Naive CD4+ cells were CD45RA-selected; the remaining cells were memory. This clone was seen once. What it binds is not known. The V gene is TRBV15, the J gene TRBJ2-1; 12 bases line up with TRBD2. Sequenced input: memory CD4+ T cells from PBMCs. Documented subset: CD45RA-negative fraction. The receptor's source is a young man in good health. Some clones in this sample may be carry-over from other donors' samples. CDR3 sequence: CATSRRRTSGMRNEQFF. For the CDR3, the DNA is TGTGCCACCAGCAGACGACGGACTAGCGGGATGCGGAATGAGCAGTTCTTC.